This T cell receptor (beta chain) appears in the sequencing data of a study of control samples from healthy donors and cancer patients. CDR3 length: 12 amino acids. The ends were cut back, 2 bases at V and 6 bases at J, with 7 bases in the middle. Germline V gene data show CDR1 as MDHEN and CDR2 as SYDVKM. Here immunoSEQ multiplex PCR was the method, and the copy in TCRdb shows in-frame clones only, minus some. There are around 140,000 clones in the sample; under 90% occur only once, and under 9% lies in the top ten. Sample: PBMCs. The TCR sequence derives from a man in his fifties or sixties with head and neck cancer. V is TRBV28 and J is TRBJ1-1; D is unresolved. CDR3 DNA sequence: TGTGCCAGCAGTTTAAATAGTCCTGAAGCTTTCTTT. Translation: CASSLNSPEAFF.